These 23 T cell receptor beta chains share one sample of origin, sequenced in a study of blood T cell repertoires in COVID-19. Produced via immunoSEQ multiplex PCR; TCRdb's table is partial and in-frame only. Here the sample spans about 270,000 clones, roughly nine tenths being singletons. Sequenced sample: PBMCs or T cells enriched from blood (not recorded which). These receptors all come from an older woman who had recovered from COVID-19.

This sequence joins TRBV19 and TRBJ2-3; tentative D call: TRBD1 (8 bases). V lost 5 bases and J 4 bases, leaving 28 bases between the germline ends. The germline V gene has CDR1 LNHDA and CDR2 SQIVND (reference sequence). CDR3 length equals 19 residues. CDR3 amino acids: CASSSNRGDYPDVSDTQYF. The CDR3, as DNA: TGTGCCAGTAGTTCCAACAGGGGGGACTACCCGGACGTGTCAGATACGCAGTATTTT.

The genes are TRBV6-4 and TRBJ1-1; D not resolved. The germline CDR1 and CDR2 sequences are MRHNA and SNTAGT. CDR3 length: 10 amino acids. This CDR3 is CAIVNTEAFF. CDR3 nucleotides: TGTGCTATAGTGAACACTGAAGCTTTCTTT.

This clone was detected only once. The DNA of the CDR3 is TGTGCCAGCAGCCGGACTGCGCAAGAGACCCAGTACTTC. Translated: CASSRTAQETQYF. This chain connects TRBV7-3 to TRBJ2-5, with D possibly TRBD2 on 5 matching bases. Deletions cut 5 bases from V and 2 bases from J, with 9 bases between. The CDR3 runs to 13 residues. CDR1 is SGHTA and CDR2 is FQGTGA in the germline V gene.

V usage is TRBV24-1 and J usage is TRBJ2-1, with D maybe TRBD2 (5 bases). The CDR3 has 13 residues. Germline V gene data show CDR1 as KGHDR and CDR2 as SFDVKD. Trimming shortened V by 1 base and J by 10 bases, and 10 bases separated the two germline ends. The DNA of the CDR3 is TGTGCCACCAGTGATTTAATATGGGAGGAGCAGTTCTTC. Its translation: CATSDLIWEEQFF.

The chain recombines TRBV2 with TRBJ2-7; the match to TRBD1 covers 9 bases. CDR1 is SNHLY, CDR2 FYNNEI, per germline. This CDR3 is built from 15 residues. With V trimmed by 7 bases and J by 4 bases, 11 bases remained unmatched. The CDR3 here is CASTWAGTGNYEQYF. The CDR3 DNA sequence: TGTGCCAGCACCTGGGCCGGGACAGGGAATTACGAGCAGTACTTC.

The DNA of the CDR3 is TGTGCCAGTAGTGGAACAGGGGTGGAGATTGAAAAACTGTTTTTT. Its protein is CASSGTGVEIEKLFF. This sequence joins TRBV19 and TRBJ1-4; 7 positions match TRBD1. The junction had 10 bases not matched to a gene; V was cut back by 5 bases and J by 7 bases. The CDR3 contains 15 residues. Germline V gene sequence: CDR1 LNHDA, CDR2 SQIVND (reference sequence).

This chain connects TRBV30 to TRBJ1-5; no firm D call. CDR3 size: 13 residues. With 2 bases removed from V and 5 bases from J, the gap between germline ends came to 10 bases. The germline V gene encodes CDR1 GTSNPN and CDR2 SVGIG (reference sequence). The CDR3 DNA follows: TGTGCCTGGAGTCGGGGTATCGATCAGCCCCAGCATTTT. Translation: CAWSRGIDQPQHF.

The J gene is TRBJ1-2, the V gene TRBV4-1; TRBD1 is a possible D gene (6 bases). The germline V gene has CDR1 MGHRA and CDR2 YSYEKL. V was clipped by 3 bases and J by 7 bases, with 18 bases between them. The CDR3 runs 15 residues. The CDR3 DNA reads TGCGCCAGCAGCCACAAAGGGGCAGGGGATGGTGGCTACACCTTC. Protein sequence: CASSHKGAGDGGYTF.

The J gene is TRBJ2-5, the V gene TRBV19, with D unresolved. Trimming cost V 1 base and J 1 base, with 7 bases left between them. CDR1 is LNHDA, CDR2 SQIVND, per germline (reference sequence). The CDR3 length is 14 residues. The CDR3 sequence: CASSIGASQETQYF. CDR3 sequence (DNA): TGTGCCAGTAGTATAGGGGCATCCCAAGAGACCCAGTACTTC.

The chain carries TRBV9 and TRBJ1-2; D unclear. Per the germline V gene, CDR1 is SGDLS and CDR2 is YYNGEE. The V end was cut by 3 bases, the J end by 6 bases, with 6 bases between. The CDR3 totals 11 residues. CDR3 sequence (DNA): TGTGCCAGCAGCGGAGGCAATGGCTACACCTTC. This gives the protein CASSGGNGYTF.

CDR3 amino acids: CASSPLPTGDEKLFF. In DNA, the CDR3 is TGTGCCAGCAGCCCCCTCCCGACAGGGGATGAAAAACTGTTTTTT. The genes are TRBV5-4 and TRBJ1-4; 8 positions agree with TRBD1. The CDR3 length is 15 residues. Germline CDR1 and CDR2: SGHNT and YYREEE (reference sequence). Trimming took 4 bases from V and 6 from J; bases not matched to a gene: 8.

J is TRBJ2-1 and V is TRBV11-3; 7 positions match TRBD2. CDR1 is SGHNT, CDR2 YENEEA, per germline. CDR3 length: 16 residues. Trimming took 1 base from V and 1 from J; bases not matched to a gene: 4. CDR3 bases: TGTGCCAGCAGCTTAGCTCTGCGGGGGTCCTACAATGAGCAGTTCTTC. Its translation is CASSLALRGSYNEQFF.

For this clone: Additional DNA sequences in this sample encode the identical CDR3. The genes are TRBV24-1 and TRBJ1-5; D unclear. With 3 bases removed from V and 0 bases from J, the gap between germline ends came to 5 bases. This CDR3 spans 14 amino acids. Germline loops: CDR1 KGHDR, CDR2 SFDVKD. CDR3 nucleotides: TGTGCCACCAGTGATCCCTATAGCAATCAGCCCCAGCATTTT. This codes for CATSDPYSNQPQHF.

This rearrangement joins TRBV5-8 to TRBJ1-2; 7 positions agree with TRBD1. The CDR3 runs to 14 residues. Germline assignment: CDR1 SGHTS and CDR2 YDEGEE. V gave up 2 bases and J gave up 4 bases; unmatched junction bases: 5. This CDR3 reads CASSFDRAAYGYTF. In DNA, the CDR3 is TGTGCCAGCAGCTTCGACAGGGCGGCCTATGGCTACACCTTC.

The V gene is TRBV27, the J gene TRBJ1-2; 12 bases agree with TRBD1. This CDR3 is 14 amino acids long. Germline loops: CDR1 MNHEY, CDR2 SMNVEV (reference sequence). Trimming took 6 bases from V and 7 from J; bases not matched to a gene: 6. CDR3 nucleotides: TGTGCCAGCAGGAGGGACAGGGGGCCAGGTGGCTACACCTTC. It specifies CASRRDRGPGGYTF.

The rearrangement uses TRBV18 and TRBJ1-5; D perhaps matches TRBD1 (5 bases). The CDR3 covers 15 residues. In germline, CDR1 is KGHSH, CDR2 LQKENI. Trimming cost V 3 bases and J 6 bases, with 15 bases left between them. The CDR3 nucleotides read TGTGCCAGCTCACCTACTCGCCGAGACAGTCAGCCCCAGCATTTT. It codes for CASSPTRRDSQPQHF. The whole variable domain, filled in from reference TRBV18 and TRBJ1-5, reads NAGVMQNPRHLVRRRGQEARLRCSPMKGHSHVYWYRQLPEEGLKFMVYLQKENIIDESGMPKERFSAEFPKEGPSILRIQQVVRGDSAAYFCASSPTRRDSQPQHFGDGTRLSIL.

V gene TRBV5-1 combines with J gene TRBJ2-5, with 8 nucleotides matching TRBD2. Germline V gene data show CDR1 as SGHRS and CDR2 as YFSETQ. Germline trimming cut 0 bases from V and 5 bases from J; bases unmatched to any gene: 3. The CDR3 consists of 14 residues. The DNA for the CDR3 is TGCGCCAGCAGCTTGGAAGGCGGGGGGGAGACCCAGTACTTC. Translating it yields CASSLEGGGETQYF.

V and J are TRBV5-6 and TRBJ2-3; 7 bases are a match to TRBD2. V gave up 5 bases and J gave up 5 bases; unmatched junction bases: 8. This CDR3 spans 14 amino acids. Germline lookup yields CDR1 SGHDT and CDR2 YYEEEE. Here the CDR3 DNA reads TGTGCCAGCAGGGGAGGCGGGAGAGGAGATACGCAGTATTTT. Translating gives CASRGGGRGDTQYF.

This clone was found many times. J is TRBJ2-1 and V is TRBV7-9, with 8 bases that match TRBD2. The trim removed 5 bases at V and 6 bases at J, leaving 12 bases unmatched. This CDR3 has 16 amino acids. Germline CDR1 reads SEHNR; CDR2 reads FQNEAQ (reference sequence). The chain's CDR3 is CASSPASGSSLNEQFF. The DNA of the CDR3 is TGTGCCAGCAGCCCGGCGAGCGGGAGTTCTCTCAATGAGCAGTTCTTC.

J is TRBJ2-3 and V is TRBV11-3; TRBD1 is a possible D gene (6 bases). In germline, CDR1 is SGHNT, CDR2 YENEEA. The CDR3 spans 15 residues. V was trimmed by 4 bases and J by 4 bases, leaving 15 bases between them. The CDR3 DNA is TGTGCCAGCAGCTCCTTGACAGAGGGGGCAGATACGCAGTATTTT. Translation: CASSSLTEGADTQYF. The full variable domain, in which reference TRBV11-3 and TRBJ2-3 provide the parts outside the CDR3, is EAGVVQSPRYKIIEKKQPVAFWCNPISGHNTLYWYLQNLGQGPELLIRYENEEAVDDSQLPKDRFSAERLKGVDSTLKIQPAELGDSAVYLCASSSLTEGADTQYFGPGTRLTVL.

The chain combines TRBV11-3 with TRBJ2-3; 9 nucleotides line up with TRBD2. This CDR3 is 14 amino acids long. CDR1 and CDR2 from the germline V gene are SGHNT and YENEEA. Trimming at V came to 3 bases and at J to 6 bases, leaving 4 bases not matched to a gene. The CDR3 sequence is CASSFSGSDDTQYF. CDR3 coding DNA: TGTGCCAGCAGCTTTAGCGGGAGTGACGATACGCAGTATTTT.

The chain couples TRBV2 to TRBJ1-1; 9 bases are a match to TRBD1. The CDR3 has 14 residues. V lost 6 bases and J lost 5; bases outside the gene matches: 7. Germline lookup yields CDR1 SNHLY and CDR2 FYNNEI. The CDR3 protein is CASSEQGARTEAFF. CDR3 sequence (DNA): TGTGCCAGCAGCGAACAGGGGGCGCGGACTGAAGCTTTCTTT.

Only one count was recorded for this clone. The V gene is TRBV7-8, the J gene TRBJ1-6; D not resolved. The germline V gene encodes CDR1 SGHVS and CDR2 FQNEAQ. Trimming stripped 2 bases from V and 5 bases from J, with 10 bases between. The CDR3 runs to 15 residues. CDR3 coding DNA: TGTGCCAGCAGCTTAATGAGTACAGATAATTCACCCCTCCACTTT. Its translation: CASSLMSTDNSPLHF.